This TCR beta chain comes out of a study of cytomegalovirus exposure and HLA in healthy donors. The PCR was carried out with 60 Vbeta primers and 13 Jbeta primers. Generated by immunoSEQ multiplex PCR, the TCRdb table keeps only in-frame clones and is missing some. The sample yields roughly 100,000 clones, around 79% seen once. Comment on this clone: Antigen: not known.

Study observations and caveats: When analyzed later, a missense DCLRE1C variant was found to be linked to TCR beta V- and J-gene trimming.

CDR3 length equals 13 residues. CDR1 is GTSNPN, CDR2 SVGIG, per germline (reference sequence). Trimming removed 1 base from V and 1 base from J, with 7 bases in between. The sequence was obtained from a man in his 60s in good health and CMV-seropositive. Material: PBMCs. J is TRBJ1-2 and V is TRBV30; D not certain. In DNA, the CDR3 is TGTGCCTGGAGTGATCAGATTAACTATGGCTACACCTTC. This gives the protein CAWSDQINYGYTF. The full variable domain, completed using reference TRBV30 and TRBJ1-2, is SQTIHQWPATLVQPVGSPLSLECTVEGTSNPNLYWYRQAAGRGLQLLFYSVGIGQISSEVPQNLSASRPQDRQFILSSKKLLLSDSGFYLCAWSDQINYGYTFGSGTRLTVV.